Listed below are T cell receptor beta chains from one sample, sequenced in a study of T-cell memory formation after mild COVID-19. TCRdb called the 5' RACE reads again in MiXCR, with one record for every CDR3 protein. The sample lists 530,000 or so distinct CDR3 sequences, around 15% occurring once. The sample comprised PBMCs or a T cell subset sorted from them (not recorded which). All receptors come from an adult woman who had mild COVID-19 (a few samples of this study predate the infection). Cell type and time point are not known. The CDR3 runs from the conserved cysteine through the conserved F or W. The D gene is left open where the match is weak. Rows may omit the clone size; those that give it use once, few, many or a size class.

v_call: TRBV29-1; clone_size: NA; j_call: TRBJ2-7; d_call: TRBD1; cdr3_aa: CSVDVFGTGFYEQYF; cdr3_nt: TGCAGCGTTGATGTTTTCGGGACAGGCTTCTACGAGCAGTACTTC
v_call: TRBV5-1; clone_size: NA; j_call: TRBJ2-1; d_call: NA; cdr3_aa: CASKDKDLEGNEQFF; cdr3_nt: TGCGCCAGCAAGGACAAAGACCTAGAGGGGAATGAGCAGTTCTTC
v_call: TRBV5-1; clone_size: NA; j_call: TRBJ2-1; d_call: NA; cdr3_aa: CASSADLGGSYNEQFF; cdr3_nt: TGCGCCAGCAGCGCGGACCTAGGCGGGTCCTACAATGAGCAGTTCTTC
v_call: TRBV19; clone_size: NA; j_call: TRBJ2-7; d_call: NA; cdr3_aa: CASSIRVERPDALF; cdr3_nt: TGTGCCAGTAGTATACGGGTGGAGCGCCCGGATGCTTTATTC
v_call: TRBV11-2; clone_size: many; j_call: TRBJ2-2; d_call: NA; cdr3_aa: CASSYSNTGELFF; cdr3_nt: TGTGCCAGCAGTTACTCGAACACCGGGGAGCTGTTTTTT
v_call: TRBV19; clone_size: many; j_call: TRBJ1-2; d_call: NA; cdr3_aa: CASSPRGYGYTF; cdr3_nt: TGTGCCAGTAGTCCCCGTGGCTATGGCTACACCTTC
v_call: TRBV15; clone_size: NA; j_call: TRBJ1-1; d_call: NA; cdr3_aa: CATVGVGTGWQPFF; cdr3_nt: NA
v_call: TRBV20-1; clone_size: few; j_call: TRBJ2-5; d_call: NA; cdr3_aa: CSARPSYQETQYF; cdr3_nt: TGCAGTGCTAGACCCTCGTACCAAGAGACCCAGTACTTC
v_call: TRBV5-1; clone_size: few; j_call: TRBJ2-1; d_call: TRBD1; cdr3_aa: CASSLGVGQGGYNEQFF; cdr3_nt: TGCGCCAGCAGCTTGGGTGTCGGACAGGGCGGGTACAATGAGCAGTTCTTC
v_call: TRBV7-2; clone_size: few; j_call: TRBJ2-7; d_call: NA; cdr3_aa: CASSPPGPREQYF; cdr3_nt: TGTGCCAGCAGTCCACCCGGGCCGAGGGAGCAGTACTTC
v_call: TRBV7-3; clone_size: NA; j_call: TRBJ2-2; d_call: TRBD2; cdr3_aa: CASSGTSGTGELFF; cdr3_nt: TGTGCCAGCAGCGGTACTAGCGGGACCGGGGAGCTGTTTTTT
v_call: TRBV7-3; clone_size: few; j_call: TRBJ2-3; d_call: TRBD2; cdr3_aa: CASSLTSSGGPSTDTQYF; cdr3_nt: TGTGCCAGCAGCTTAACTTCTAGCGGGGGCCCGAGCACAGATACGCAGTATTTT
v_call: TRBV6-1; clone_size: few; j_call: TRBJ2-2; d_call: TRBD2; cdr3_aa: CASSPSGGTGELFF; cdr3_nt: TGTGCCAGCAGCCCTAGCGGGGGAACCGGGGAGCTGTTTTTT
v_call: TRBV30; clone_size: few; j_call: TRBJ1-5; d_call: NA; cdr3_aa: CAWSEQGVGDQPQHF; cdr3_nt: TGTGCCTGGAGTGAACAGGGCGTGGGGGATCAGCCCCAGCATTTT
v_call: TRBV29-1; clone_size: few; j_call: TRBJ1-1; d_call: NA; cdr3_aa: CSVEDHVSAFF; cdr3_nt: TGCAGCGTTGAAGATCATGTTTCAGCTTTCTTT
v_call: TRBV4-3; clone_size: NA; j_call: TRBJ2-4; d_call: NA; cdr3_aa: CASSQAVTRLAKNIQYF; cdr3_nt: TGCGCCAGCAGCCAAGCAGTGACTCGGCTAGCCAAAAACATTCAGTACTTC
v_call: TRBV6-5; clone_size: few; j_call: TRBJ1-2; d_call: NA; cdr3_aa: CASSSGPLPNYGYTF; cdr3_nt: TGTGCCAGCAGTTCCGGACCATTGCCTAACTATGGCTACACCTTC
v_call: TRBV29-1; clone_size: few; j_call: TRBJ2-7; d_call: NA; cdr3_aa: CSVRHQGTYEQYF; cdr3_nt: TGCAGCGTTAGACACCAGGGGACCTACGAGCAGTACTTC
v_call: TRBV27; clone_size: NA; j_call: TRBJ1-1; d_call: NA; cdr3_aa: CASSFRRANTEAFF; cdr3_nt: TGTGCCAGCAGTTTCCGTCGGGCGAACACTGAAGCTTTCTTT
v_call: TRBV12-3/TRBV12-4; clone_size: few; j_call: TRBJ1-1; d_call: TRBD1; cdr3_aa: CASGQGGTEAFF; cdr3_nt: TGTGCCAGCGGACAGGGTGGGACTGAAGCTTTCTTT
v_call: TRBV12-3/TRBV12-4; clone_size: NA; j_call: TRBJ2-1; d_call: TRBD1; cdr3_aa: CASSSQGAYNEQFF; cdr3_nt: TGTGCCAGCAGTTCACAGGGGGCGTACAATGAGCAGTTCTTC
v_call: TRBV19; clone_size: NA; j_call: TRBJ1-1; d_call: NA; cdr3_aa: CASSISWSTEAFF; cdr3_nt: TGTGCCAGTAGTATCAGCTGGAGCACTGAAGCTTTCTTT
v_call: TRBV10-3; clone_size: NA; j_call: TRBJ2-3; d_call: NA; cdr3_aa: CAISAAATSTDTQYF; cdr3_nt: TGTGCCATCAGCGCAGCGGCTACTAGCACAGATACGCAGTATTTT
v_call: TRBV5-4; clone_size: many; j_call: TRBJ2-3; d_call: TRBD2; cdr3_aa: CASSPGLAGLTDTQYF; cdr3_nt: TGTGCCAGCAGCCCGGGACTAGCGGGATTGACAGATACGCAGTATTTT
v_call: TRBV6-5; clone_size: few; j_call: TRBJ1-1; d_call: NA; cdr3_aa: CASRPGGVDTEAFF; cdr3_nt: TGTGCCAGCAGGCCCGGGGGGGTGGACACTGAAGCTTTCTTT
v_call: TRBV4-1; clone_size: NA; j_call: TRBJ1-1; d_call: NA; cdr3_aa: CASNVEGSNTEAFF; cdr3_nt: TGCGCCAGCAATGTTGAAGGGTCGAACACTGAAGCTTTCTTT
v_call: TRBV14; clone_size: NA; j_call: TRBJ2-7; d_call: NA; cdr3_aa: CASSQIGGYEQYF; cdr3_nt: TGTGCCAGCAGCCAGATAGGGGGCTACGAGCAGTACTTC
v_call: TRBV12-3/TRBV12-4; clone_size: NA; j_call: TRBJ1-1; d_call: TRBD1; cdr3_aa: CASSTPPGGLNTEAFF; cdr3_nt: TGTGCCAGCAGTACACCTCCAGGGGGGCTGAACACTGAAGCTTTCTTT
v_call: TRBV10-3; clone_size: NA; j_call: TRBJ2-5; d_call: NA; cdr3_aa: CAISEWDSQETQYF; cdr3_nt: TGTGCCATCAGTGAGTGGGACTCGCAAGAGACCCAGTACTTC
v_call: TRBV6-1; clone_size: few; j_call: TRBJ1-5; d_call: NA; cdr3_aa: CASSERGASDQPQHF; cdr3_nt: TGTGCCAGCAGTGAACGGGGGGCCAGTGATCAGCCCCAGCATTTT
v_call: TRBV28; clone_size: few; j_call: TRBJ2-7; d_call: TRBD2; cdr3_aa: CASSGRGVSSYEQYF; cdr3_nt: TGTGCCAGCAGCGGGCGGGGGGTTAGCTCCTACGAGCAGTACTTC
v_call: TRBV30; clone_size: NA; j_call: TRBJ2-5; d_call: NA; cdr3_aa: CAWNSPPETQYF; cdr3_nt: TGTGCCTGGAATTCTCCCCCGGAGACCCAGTACTTC
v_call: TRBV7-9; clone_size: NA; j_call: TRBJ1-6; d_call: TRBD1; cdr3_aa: CASSSPGQGVPLHF; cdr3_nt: TGTGCCAGCAGCTCACCGGGACAGGGGGTACCCCTCCACTTT
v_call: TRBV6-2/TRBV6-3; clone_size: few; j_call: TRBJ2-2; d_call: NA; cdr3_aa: CASNTPRRELFF; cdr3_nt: TGTGCCAGCAACACCCCTAGAAGGGAGCTGTTTTTT
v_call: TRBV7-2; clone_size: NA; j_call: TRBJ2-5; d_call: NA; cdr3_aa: CASSLVGARSTQYF; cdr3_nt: TGTGCCAGCAGCTTAGTTGGTGCGAGGTCCACCCAGTACTTC
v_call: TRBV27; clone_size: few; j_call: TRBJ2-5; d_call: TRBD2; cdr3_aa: CASSSTSGGVNPETQYF; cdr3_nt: TGTGCCAGCAGCTCGACTAGCGGGGGGGTGAACCCAGAGACCCAGTACTTC
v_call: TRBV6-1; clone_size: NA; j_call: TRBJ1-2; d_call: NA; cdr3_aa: CASSEDVYGYTF; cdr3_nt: TGTGCCAGCAGTGAGGACGTCTATGGCTACACCTTC
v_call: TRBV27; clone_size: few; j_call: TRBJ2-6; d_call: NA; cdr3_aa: CASSFLSSGANVLTF; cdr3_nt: TGTGCCAGCAGTTTCCTAAGCTCTGGGGCCAACGTCCTGACTTTC
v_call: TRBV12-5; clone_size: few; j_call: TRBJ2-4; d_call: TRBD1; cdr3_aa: CASASQGTGRNIQYF; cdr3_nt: TGTGCTAGTGCCTCCCAAGGGACAGGGCGAAACATTCAGTACTTC
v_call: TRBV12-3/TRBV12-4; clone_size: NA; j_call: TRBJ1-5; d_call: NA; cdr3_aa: CASSLGGLLMNQPQHF; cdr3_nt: TGTGCCAGCAGTTTAGGGGGACTCCTAATGAATCAGCCCCAGCATTTT
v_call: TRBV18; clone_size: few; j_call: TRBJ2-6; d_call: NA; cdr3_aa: CASSRGRVSGANVLTF; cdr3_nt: TGTGCCAGCTCACGCGGACGGGTCTCTGGGGCCAACGTCCTGACTTTC
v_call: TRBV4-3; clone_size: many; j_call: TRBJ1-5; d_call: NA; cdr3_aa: CASSQDSGGNQPQHF; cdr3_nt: TGCGCCAGCAGCCAAGATAGTGGTGGAAATCAGCCCCAGCATTTT
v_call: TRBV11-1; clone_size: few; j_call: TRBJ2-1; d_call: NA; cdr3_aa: CASSFGGNLVNEQFF; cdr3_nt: TGTGCCAGCAGCTTTGGGGGAAATTTGGTCAATGAGCAGTTCTTC
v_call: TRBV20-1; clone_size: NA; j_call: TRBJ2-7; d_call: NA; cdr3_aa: CSARAATAYEQYF; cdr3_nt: TGCAGTGCTAGGGCTGCGACAGCCTACGAGCAGTACTTC
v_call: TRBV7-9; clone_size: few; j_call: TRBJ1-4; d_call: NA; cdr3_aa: CASSPPGRLRSNEKLFF; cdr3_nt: TGTGCCAGCAGCCCGCCGGGCCGACTGAGGTCTAATGAAAAACTGTTTTTT
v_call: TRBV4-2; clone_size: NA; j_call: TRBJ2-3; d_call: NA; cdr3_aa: CASSQDYTDTQYF; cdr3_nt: TGTGCCAGCAGCCAAGATTATACAGATACGCAGTATTTT
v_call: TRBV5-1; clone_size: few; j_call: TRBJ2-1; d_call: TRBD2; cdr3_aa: CASSPWQTSGDFYNEQFF; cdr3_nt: TGCGCCAGCAGCCCCTGGCAGACTAGCGGGGACTTCTACAATGAGCAGTTCTTC
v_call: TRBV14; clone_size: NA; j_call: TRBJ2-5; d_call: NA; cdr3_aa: CASSLTDWQETQYF; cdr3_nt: TGTGCCAGCAGCCTTACGGACTGGCAAGAGACCCAGTACTTC
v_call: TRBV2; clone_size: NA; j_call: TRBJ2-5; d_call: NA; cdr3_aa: CASSESALETQYF; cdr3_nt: TGTGCCAGCAGTGAATCGGCGCTTGAGACCCAGTACTTC
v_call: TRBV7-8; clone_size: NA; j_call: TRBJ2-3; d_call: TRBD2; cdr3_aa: CASSFTSGTDTQYF; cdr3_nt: TGTGCCAGCAGCTTTACTAGCGGGACAGATACGCAGTATTTT
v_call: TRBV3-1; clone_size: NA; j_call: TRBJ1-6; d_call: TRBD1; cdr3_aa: CASSQDRPTGIVNSPLHF; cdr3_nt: TGTGCCAGCAGCCAAGATCGGCCGACAGGGATTGTGAATTCACCCCTCCACTTT
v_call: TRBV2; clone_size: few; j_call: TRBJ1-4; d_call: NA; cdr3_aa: CASRDSFWSEKLFF; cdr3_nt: TGTGCCAGCAGGGACAGTTTCTGGAGTGAAAAACTGTTTTTT
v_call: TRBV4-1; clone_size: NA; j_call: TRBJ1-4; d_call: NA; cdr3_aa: CASSQVGPTNEKLFF; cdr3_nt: TGCGCCAGCAGCCAAGTCGGGCCAACTAATGAAAAACTGTTTTTT
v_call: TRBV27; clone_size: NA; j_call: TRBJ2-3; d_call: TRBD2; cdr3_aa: CASNPLAGYTDTQYF; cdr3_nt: TGTGCCAGCAATCCTCTAGCGGGGTACACAGATACGCAGTATTTT
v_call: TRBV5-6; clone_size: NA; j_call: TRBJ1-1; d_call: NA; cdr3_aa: CASRRQMNTEAFF; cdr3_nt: TGTGCCAGCAGAAGACAGATGAACACTGAAGCTTTCTTT
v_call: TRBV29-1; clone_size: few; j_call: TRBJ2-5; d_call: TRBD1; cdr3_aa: CSVDLTGGRTQYF; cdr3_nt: TGCAGCGTTGACCTGACAGGGGGCCGTACCCAGTACTTC
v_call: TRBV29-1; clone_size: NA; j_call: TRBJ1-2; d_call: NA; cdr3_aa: CSVPGQPDGYTF; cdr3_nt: TGCAGCGTCCCGGGACAACCTGATGGCTACACCTTC
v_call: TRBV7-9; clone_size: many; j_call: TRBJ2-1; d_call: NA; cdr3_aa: CASRPTSIDNEQFF; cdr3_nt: TGTGCCAGCAGACCAACCTCCATCGACAATGAGCAGTTCTTC
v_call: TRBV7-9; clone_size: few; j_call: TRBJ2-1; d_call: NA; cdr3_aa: CASSSLGEQFF; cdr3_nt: TGTGCCAGCAGCTCTCTAGGAGAGCAGTTCTTC